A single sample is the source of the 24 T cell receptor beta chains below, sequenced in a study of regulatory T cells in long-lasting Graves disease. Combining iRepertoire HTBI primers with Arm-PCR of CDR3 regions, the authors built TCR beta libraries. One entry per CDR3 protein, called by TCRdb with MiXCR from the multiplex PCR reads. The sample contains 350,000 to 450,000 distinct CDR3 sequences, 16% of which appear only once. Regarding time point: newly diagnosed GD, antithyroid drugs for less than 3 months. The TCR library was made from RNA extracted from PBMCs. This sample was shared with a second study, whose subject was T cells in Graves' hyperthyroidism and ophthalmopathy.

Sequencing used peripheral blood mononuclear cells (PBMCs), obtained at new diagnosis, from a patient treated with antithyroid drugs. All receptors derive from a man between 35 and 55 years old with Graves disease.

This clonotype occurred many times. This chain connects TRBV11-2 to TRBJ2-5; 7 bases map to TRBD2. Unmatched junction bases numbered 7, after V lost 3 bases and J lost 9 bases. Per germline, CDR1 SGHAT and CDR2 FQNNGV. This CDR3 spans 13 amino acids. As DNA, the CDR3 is TGTGCCAGCAGCTTGGGACGTGCGGGGGCCCAGTACTTC. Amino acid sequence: CASSLGRAGAQYF.

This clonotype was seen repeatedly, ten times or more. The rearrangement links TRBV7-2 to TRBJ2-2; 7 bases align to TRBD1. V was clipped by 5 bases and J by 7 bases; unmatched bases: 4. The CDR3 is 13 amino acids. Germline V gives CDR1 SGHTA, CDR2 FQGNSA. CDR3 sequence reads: CASSPQGYGELFF. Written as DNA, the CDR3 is TGTGCCAGCAGCCCACAGGGGTACGGGGAGCTGTTTTTT.

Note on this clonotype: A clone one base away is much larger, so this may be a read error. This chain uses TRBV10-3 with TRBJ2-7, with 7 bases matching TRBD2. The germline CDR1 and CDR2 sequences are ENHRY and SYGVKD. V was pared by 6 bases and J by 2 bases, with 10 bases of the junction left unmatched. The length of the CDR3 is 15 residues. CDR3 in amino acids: CAISPNSGEAYEQYF. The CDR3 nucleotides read TGTGCCATCAGCCCCAACAGCGGGGAGGCCTACGAGCAGTACTTC.

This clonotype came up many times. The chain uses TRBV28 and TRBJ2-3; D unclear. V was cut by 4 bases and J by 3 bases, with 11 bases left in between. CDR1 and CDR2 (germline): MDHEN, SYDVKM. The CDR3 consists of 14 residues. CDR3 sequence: CASSSLVITDTQYF. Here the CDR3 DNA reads TGTGCCAGCAGTTCCCTGGTCATAACAGATACGCAGTATTTT.

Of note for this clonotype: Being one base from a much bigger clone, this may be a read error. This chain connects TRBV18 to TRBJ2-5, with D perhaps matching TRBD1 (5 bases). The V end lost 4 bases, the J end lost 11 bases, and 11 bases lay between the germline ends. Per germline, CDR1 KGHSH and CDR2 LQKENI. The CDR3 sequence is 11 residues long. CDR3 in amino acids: CASSRQNEQYF. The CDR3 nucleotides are TGTGCCAGCTCACGACAGAATGAGCAGTACTTC.

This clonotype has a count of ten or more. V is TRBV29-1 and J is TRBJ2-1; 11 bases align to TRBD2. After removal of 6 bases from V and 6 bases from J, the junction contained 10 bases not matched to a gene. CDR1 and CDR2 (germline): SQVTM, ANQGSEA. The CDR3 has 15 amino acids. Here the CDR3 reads CSVTRTSGPANEQFF. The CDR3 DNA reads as TGCAGCGTCACCCGGACTAGCGGGCCCGCCAATGAGCAGTTCTTC.

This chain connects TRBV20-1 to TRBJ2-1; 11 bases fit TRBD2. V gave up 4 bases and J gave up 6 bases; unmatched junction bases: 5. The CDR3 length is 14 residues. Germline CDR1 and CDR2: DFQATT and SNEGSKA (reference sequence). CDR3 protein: CSATLAGGGNEQFF. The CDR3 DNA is TGCAGTGCTACCCTAGCGGGGGGCGGCAATGAGCAGTTCTTC.

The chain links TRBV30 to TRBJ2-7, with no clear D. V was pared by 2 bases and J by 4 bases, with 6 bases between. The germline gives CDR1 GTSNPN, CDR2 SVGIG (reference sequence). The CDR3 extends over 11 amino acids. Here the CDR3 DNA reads TGTGCCTGGAGTTGGCATTACGAGCAGTACTTC. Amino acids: CAWSWHYEQYF.

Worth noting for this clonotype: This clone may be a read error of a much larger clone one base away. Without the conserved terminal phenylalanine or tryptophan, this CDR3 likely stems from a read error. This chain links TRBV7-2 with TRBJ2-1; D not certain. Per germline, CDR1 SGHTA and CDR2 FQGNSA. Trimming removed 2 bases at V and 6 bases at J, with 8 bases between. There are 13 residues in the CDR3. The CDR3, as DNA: TGTGCCAGCAGCTTAAGGTCCGGCAATGAGCAGTTCGTC. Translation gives CASSLRSGNEQFV.

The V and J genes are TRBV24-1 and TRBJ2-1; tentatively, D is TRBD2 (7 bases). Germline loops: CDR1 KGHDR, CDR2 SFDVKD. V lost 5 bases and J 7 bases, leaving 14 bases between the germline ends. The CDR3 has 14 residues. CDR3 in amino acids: CATSALEGGNEQFF. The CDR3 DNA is TGTGCCACCAGTGCCCTAGAGGGGGGGAATGAGCAGTTCTTC.

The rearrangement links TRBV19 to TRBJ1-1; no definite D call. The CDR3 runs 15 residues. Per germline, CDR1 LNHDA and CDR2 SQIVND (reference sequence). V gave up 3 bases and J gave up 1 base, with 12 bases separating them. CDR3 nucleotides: TGTGCCAGTAGTATTCTGGGGAACAGGAACACTGAAGCTTTCTTT. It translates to CASSILGNRNTEAFF.

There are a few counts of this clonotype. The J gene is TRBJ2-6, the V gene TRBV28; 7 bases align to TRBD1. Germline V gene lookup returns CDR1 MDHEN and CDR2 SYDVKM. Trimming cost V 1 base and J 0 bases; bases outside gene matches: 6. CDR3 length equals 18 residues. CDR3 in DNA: TGTGCCAGCAGTTTATACAGGGGTCCCCCCTCTGGGGCCAACGTCCTGACTTTC. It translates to CASSLYRGPPSGANVLTF.

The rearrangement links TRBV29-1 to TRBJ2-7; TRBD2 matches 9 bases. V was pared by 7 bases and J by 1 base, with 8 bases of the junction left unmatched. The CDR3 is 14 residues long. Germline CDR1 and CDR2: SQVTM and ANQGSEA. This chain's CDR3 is CSAPTSGLSYEQYF. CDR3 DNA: TGCAGCGCACCGACTAGCGGATTATCCTACGAGCAGTACTTC.

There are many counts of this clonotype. CDR3 loop: CASSFQGAPSYEQYF. CDR3 coding DNA: TGTGCCAGCAGTTTCCAGGGGGCTCCTTCCTACGAGCAGTACTTC. The chain recombines TRBV28 with TRBJ2-7, with 8 nucleotides matching TRBD1. The CDR3 covers 15 residues. Per the germline V gene, CDR1 is MDHEN and CDR2 is SYDVKM. J gave up 1 base and V 3 bases, and 5 bases lay outside the gene matches. Full variable domain (rest looked up from reference TRBV28 and TRBJ2-7): DVKVTQSSRYLVKRTGEKVFLECVQDMDHENMFWYRQDPGLGLRLIYFSYDVKMKEKGDIPEGYSVSREKKERFSLILESASTNQTSMYLCASSFQGAPSYEQYFGPGTRLTVT.

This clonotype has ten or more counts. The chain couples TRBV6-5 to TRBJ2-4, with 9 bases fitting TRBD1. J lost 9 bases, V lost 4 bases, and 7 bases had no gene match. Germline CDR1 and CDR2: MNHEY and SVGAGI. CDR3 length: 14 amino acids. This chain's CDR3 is CASSSDRGLAIQYF. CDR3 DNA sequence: TGTGCCAGCAGTTCGGACAGGGGTCTGGCCATTCAGTACTTC.

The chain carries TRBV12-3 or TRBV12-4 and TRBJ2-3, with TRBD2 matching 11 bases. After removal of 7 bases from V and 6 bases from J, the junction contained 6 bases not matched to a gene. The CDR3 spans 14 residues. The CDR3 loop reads CASTLLAGGDTQYF. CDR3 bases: TGTGCCAGCACCCTTCTAGCGGGGGGCGATACGCAGTATTTT.

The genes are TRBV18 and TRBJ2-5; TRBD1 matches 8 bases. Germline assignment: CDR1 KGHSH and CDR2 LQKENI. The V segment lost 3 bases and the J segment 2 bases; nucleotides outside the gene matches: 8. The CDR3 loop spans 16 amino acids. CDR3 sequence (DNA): TGTGCCAGCTCACCTCGCGCCGGGACAGGACAAGAGACCCAGTACTTC. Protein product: CASSPRAGTGQETQYF.

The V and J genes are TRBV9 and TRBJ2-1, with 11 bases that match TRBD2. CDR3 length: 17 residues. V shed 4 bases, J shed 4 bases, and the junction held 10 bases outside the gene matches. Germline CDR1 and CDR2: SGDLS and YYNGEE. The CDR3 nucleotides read TGTGCCAGCAGCCTTGATGCTAGCGGGGGGTTTTACAATGAGCAGTTCTTC. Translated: CASSLDASGGFYNEQFF.

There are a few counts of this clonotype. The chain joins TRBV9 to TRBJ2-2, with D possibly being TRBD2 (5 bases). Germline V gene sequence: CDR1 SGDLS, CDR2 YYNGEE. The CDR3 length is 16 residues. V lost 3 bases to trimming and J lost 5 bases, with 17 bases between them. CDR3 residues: CASSARRTPLTGELFF. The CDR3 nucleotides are TGTGCCAGCAGCGCGAGACGGACTCCTCTAACCGGGGAGCTGTTTTTT.

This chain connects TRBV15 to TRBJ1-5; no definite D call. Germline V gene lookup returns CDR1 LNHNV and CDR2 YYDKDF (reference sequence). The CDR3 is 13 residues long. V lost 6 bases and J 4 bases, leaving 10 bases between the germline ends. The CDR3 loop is CATRWRENQPQHF. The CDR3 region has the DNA TGTGCCACCAGATGGAGGGAAAATCAGCCCCAGCATTTT.

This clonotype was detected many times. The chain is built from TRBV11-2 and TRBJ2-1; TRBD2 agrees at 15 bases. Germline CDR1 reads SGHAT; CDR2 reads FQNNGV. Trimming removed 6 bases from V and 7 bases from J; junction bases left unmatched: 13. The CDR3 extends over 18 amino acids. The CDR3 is CASSSEIGLAGGRNEQFF. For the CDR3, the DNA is TGTGCCAGCAGTTCCGAAATTGGACTAGCGGGGGGGAGGAATGAGCAGTTCTTC. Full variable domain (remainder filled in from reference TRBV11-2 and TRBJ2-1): EAGVAQSPRYKIIEKRQSVAFWCNPISGHATLYWYQQILGQGPKLLIQFQNNGVVDDSQLPKDRFSAERLKGVDSTLKIQPAKLEDSAVYLCASSSEIGLAGGRNEQFFGPGTRLTVL.

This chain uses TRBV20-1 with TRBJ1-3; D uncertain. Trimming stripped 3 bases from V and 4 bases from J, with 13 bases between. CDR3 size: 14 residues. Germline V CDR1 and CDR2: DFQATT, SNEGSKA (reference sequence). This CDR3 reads CSARSQDGGNTIYF. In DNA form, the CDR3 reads TGCAGTGCTAGGTCCCAGGACGGGGGAAACACCATATATTTT.

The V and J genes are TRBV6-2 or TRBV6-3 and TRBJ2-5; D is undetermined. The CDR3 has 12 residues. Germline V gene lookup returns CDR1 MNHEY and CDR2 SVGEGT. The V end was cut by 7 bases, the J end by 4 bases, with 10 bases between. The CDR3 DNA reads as TGTGCCAGCAAAGAATCGTCAGAGACCCAGTACTTC. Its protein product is CASKESSETQYF.

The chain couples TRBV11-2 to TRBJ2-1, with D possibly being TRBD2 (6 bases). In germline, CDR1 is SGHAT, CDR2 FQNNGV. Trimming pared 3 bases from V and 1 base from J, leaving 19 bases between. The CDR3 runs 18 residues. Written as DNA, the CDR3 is TGTGCCAGCAGCTTTCCCCGACTAGTCAGGTGGTCCTACAATGAGCAGTTCTTC. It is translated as CASSFPRLVRWSYNEQFF.